Below are 8 T cell receptor beta chains sequenced from a single sample in a study of shared clonotypes between healthy human individuals (TCRdb year 2020). The method behind the library was the immunoSEQ multiplex PCR assay. TCRdb mirrors the immuneACCESS table, restricted to in-frame sequences. Some clones are absent from its copies; in checked studies, under half trace to an unresolved V gene, and the reason for the others is unknown. For this sample the table gives about 960,000 clones, of which less than 85% were detected only once. Together, the top ten hold over 1.3% of the sample. The sequenced material came from memory CD4+ T cells sorted from blood. The sample's cell subset or site, from its label and the paper: CD45RA-negative fraction. The receptors come from a man between 18 and 35 years old in good health.

The rearrangement joins TRBV5-1 to TRBJ1-1, with D unresolved. Deletions cut 8 bases from V and 1 base from J, with 12 bases between. Per germline, CDR1 SGHRS and CDR2 YFSETQ. The CDR3 is 13 residues long. In DNA form, the CDR3 reads TGCGCCAGTACCGGCCAGCGGAACACTGAAGCTTTCTTT. Protein sequence: CASTGQRNTEAFF.

This clone was recorded at least ten times. V and J are TRBV5-1 and TRBJ2-3; D gene uncertain. The CDR3 runs to 14 residues. CDR1 SGHRS and CDR2 YFSETQ come from the germline V gene. V was trimmed by 0 bases and J by 2 bases, leaving 7 bases between them. CDR3 sequence (DNA): TGCGCCAGCAGCTTGGCCAAGAACACAGATACGCAGTATTTT. It codes for CASSLAKNTDTQYF.

J is TRBJ2-5 and V is TRBV30; possibly TRBD1 for D (6 bases). The CDR3 is 13 residues long. The germline V and J ends were trimmed by 3 bases and 5 bases, with 13 bases remaining between them. Germline assignment: CDR1 GTSNPN and CDR2 SVGIG (reference sequence). CDR3 DNA: TGTGCCTGGAGCTTACAGGGCTCCGAGACCCAGTACTTC. This encodes CAWSLQGSETQYF.

V and J are TRBV7-8 and TRBJ2-1; D gene ambiguous. V was pared by 2 bases and J by 0 bases, with 14 bases between. The germline V gene has CDR1 SGHVS and CDR2 FQNEAQ. This CDR3 comprises 17 residues. This CDR3 reads CASSLLIHDRSYNEQFF. Written as DNA, the CDR3 is TGTGCCAGCAGCTTATTGATCCATGACCGCTCCTACAATGAGCAGTTCTTC.

The sample holds a few counts of this clone. V and J are TRBV27 and TRBJ1-2; TRBD1 matches 8 bases. The CDR3 covers 14 residues. CDR1 and CDR2 from the germline V gene are MNHEY and SMNVEV (reference sequence). Trimming at V came to 6 bases and at J to 4 bases, leaving 7 bases not matched to a gene. The CDR3 here is CASRSLGQGYGYTF. The CDR3 coding sequence is TGTGCCAGCAGGTCCTTAGGACAGGGCTATGGCTACACCTTC.

The rearrangement joins TRBV4-3 to TRBJ2-7; 7 nucleotides align to TRBD2. Germline V lookup: CDR1 LGHNA, CDR2 YSLEER. This CDR3 contains 17 residues. Trimming cost V 1 base and J 1 base; bases outside gene matches: 10. Here the CDR3 DNA reads TGCGCCAGCAGCCAAGGACTAGCTTCGGGAGGATCCTACGAGCAGTACTTC. Its translation: CASSQGLASGGSYEQYF.

In nucleotides, the CDR3 is TGTGCCAGCAGTATGCGAGGAAGGGCTGAAGCTTTCTTT. Translated, it gives CASSMRGRAEAFF. This chain joins TRBV6-5 and TRBJ1-1, with D unresolved. Trimming stripped 5 bases from V and 6 bases from J, with 13 bases between. From germline, CDR1 is MNHEY and CDR2 SVGAGI. CDR3 length: 13 amino acids.

V usage is TRBV19 and J usage is TRBJ2-3, with TRBD2 identical over 7 bases. Trimming removed 5 bases from V and 0 bases from J; junction bases left unmatched: 11. This CDR3 contains 17 residues. Germline CDR1 is LNHDA and CDR2 is SQIVND (reference sequence). In DNA form, the CDR3 reads TGTGCCAGTAGTCCCCTGGCTAGCGGCCATAGCACAGATACGCAGTATTTT. This codes for CASSPLASGHSTDTQYF.